These 15 T cell receptor beta chains came from one sample sequenced in a study of a mutant IDH1 vaccine in newly diagnosed glioma. Time point described: baseline, week 1 (first vaccination visit). Treatment of the sample: pre-vaccination baseline after standard-of-care therapy. Clones were sequenced by immunoSEQ multiplex PCR, and TCRdb holds only the in-frame ones, with some missing. This sample carries about 38,000 clones, around 80% of them seen once, and the ten largest clones take approximately 9.9%. The sample was PBMCs, taken from a glioma patient treated with radiotherapy, temozolomide or both. The receptors derive from a man aged 35 to 55 with glioma. Some clones in this sample may be carry-over from other donors' samples.

J is TRBJ1-3 and V is TRBV28, with D tentatively TRBD1 (6 bases). The CDR3 has 12 residues. Germline loops: CDR1 MDHEN, CDR2 SYDVKM. V dropped 5 bases and J dropped 5 bases, with 7 bases sitting between them. CDR3 loop: CASSRDRNTIYF. The CDR3 region has the DNA TGTGCCAGCAGTCGGGACAGAAACACCATATATTTT.

This sequence joins TRBV2 and TRBJ1-1; D is ambiguous. CDR1 SNHLY and CDR2 FYNNEI come from the germline V gene. V was clipped by 7 bases and J by 0 bases, with 18 bases between them. The CDR3 totals 16 residues. CDR3 residues: CASKESLLGMNTEAFF. The CDR3 DNA reads TGTGCCAGCAAAGAAAGCCTTCTGGGGATGAACACTGAAGCTTTCTTT.

The V and J genes are TRBV2 and TRBJ2-3; 8 positions agree with TRBD1. Losses at the gene ends were 8 bases for V and 5 bases for J; bases not matched to a gene: 24. This CDR3 has 19 residues. Germline loops: CDR1 SNHLY, CDR2 FYNNEI. The CDR3 sequence: CASCPRGRGRGGVKDTQYF. The CDR3 DNA follows: TGTGCCAGCTGTCCCAGGGGCAGGGGGCGAGGAGGCGTCAAAGATACGCAGTATTTT.

The rearrangement joins TRBV5-4 to TRBJ2-5, with TRBD2 identical over 10 bases. Trimming took 0 bases from V and 1 from J; bases not matched to a gene: 3. This CDR3 region has 16 residues. CDR1 is SGHNT, CDR2 YYREEE, per germline (reference sequence). The CDR3 reads CASSLASGGTQETQYF. The CDR3 DNA reads TGTGCCAGCAGCTTGGCTAGCGGGGGAACCCAAGAGACCCAGTACTTC.

The CDR3 spells CASSTGSGYNEQFF. The CDR3 region has the DNA TGTGCCAGCAGTACCGGAAGCGGCTACAATGAGCAGTTCTTC. This chain uses TRBV6-5 with TRBJ2-1, with D perhaps matching TRBD2 (5 bases). Germline V gene data show CDR1 as MNHEY and CDR2 as SVGAGI. Trimming took 5 bases from V and 3 from J, leaving 11 bases between them. The CDR3 runs 14 residues.

This clone was observed a single time. The chain has TRBV7-8 and TRBJ1-1; TRBD1 aligns across 7 bases. There are 14 residues in the CDR3. The V segment lost 3 bases and the J segment 5 bases; nucleotides outside the gene matches: 6. The V gene's germline CDR1 is SGHVS and CDR2 FQNEAQ. CDR3 in DNA: TGTGCCAGCAGCTTTGACAGGGCTGGGACTGAAGCTTTCTTT. Protein: CASSFDRAGTEAFF.

This clone showed up just once. The chain joins TRBV4-1 to TRBJ2-3; TRBD2 aligns across 12 bases. CDR1 is MGHRA and CDR2 is YSYEKL in the germline V gene. Trimming removed 2 bases from V and 4 bases from J; junction bases left unmatched: 7. The CDR3 is 17 amino acids. The CDR3 DNA reads as TGCGCCAGCAGCCAACCAGGACTAGCGGGGACGTCAGATACGCAGTATTTT. This encodes CASSQPGLAGTSDTQYF.

The sample holds one count of this clone. The V call is TRBV5-6, the J call TRBJ2-2, with 10 bases aligning to TRBD1. This CDR3 is built from 14 residues. Germline lookup yields CDR1 SGHDT and CDR2 YYEEEE. The V segment lost 4 bases and the J segment 5 bases; nucleotides outside the gene matches: 2. As DNA, the CDR3 is TGTGCCAGCAGCCCGGGACAGGGGACCGGGGAGCTGTTTTTT. It translates to CASSPGQGTGELFF.

The chain uses TRBV5-1 and TRBJ1-2; D uncertain. Germline V gene data show CDR1 as SGHRS and CDR2 as YFSETQ. With 3 bases removed from V and 8 bases from J, the gap between germline ends came to 11 bases. This CDR3 is 12 amino acids long. CDR3 loop: CASSSTREGYTF. The CDR3, as DNA: TGCGCCAGCAGCTCCACTCGGGAGGGCTACACCTTC.

The J gene is TRBJ2-1, the V gene TRBV2; TRBD2 matches 8 bases. The CDR3 is 16 amino acids. The J segment lost 4 bases and the V segment lost 7 bases, leaving 12 bases of the junction unmatched. CDR1 is SNHLY and CDR2 is FYNNEI in the germline V gene. The CDR3 region has the DNA TGTGCCAGCACCGGGCCGGCGGGGGGCCTATACAATGAGCAGTTCTTC. This codes for CASTGPAGGLYNEQFF.

This clone was seen only a few times. The rearrangement joins TRBV5-4 to TRBJ1-4, with 7 nucleotides matching TRBD1. Trimming cost V 4 bases and J 4 bases; bases outside gene matches: 13. Germline CDR1 reads SGHNT; CDR2 reads YYREEE (reference sequence). This CDR3 has 17 amino acids. The DNA for the CDR3 is TGTGCCAGCAGCGCCGGCCCCCTCGGGACAGATAATGAAAAACTGTTTTTT. This translates into CASSAGPLGTDNEKLFF.

The chain has TRBV5-1 and TRBJ2-1, with D uncertain. Trimming stripped 0 bases from V and 3 bases from J, with 10 bases between. This CDR3 has 15 residues. The germline V gene has CDR1 SGHRS and CDR2 YFSETQ. The CDR3 loop is CASSLVPTGYNEQFF. The CDR3 coding sequence is TGCGCCAGCAGCTTGGTCCCCACCGGCTACAATGAGCAGTTCTTC.

This chain uses TRBV27 with TRBJ1-2; tentatively, D is TRBD1 (5 bases). Germline lookup yields CDR1 MNHEY and CDR2 SMNVEV (reference sequence). The CDR3 loop spans 13 amino acids. Trimming removed 5 bases from V and 4 bases from J, with 11 bases in between. DNA for the CDR3: TGTGCCAGCAGTCCAGGGCCCTTCTATGGCTACACCTTC. Its protein is CASSPGPFYGYTF.

The rearrangement joins TRBV29-1 to TRBJ2-7; unclear D gene. V lost 6 bases and J lost 0, with 6 bases in between. This CDR3 contains 11 residues. Germline CDR1 is SQVTM and CDR2 is ANQGSEA. CDR3 loop: CSVEDSYEQYF. Here the CDR3 DNA reads TGCAGCGTCGAGGACTCCTACGAGCAGTACTTC.

This clone appeared a single time. This chain links TRBV2 with TRBJ1-5; tentatively, D is TRBD1 (5 bases). The V gene's germline CDR1 is SNHLY and CDR2 FYNNEI. The V end was cut by 4 bases, the J end by 6 bases, with 10 bases between. The CDR3 consists of 13 residues. The CDR3 DNA sequence: TGTGCCAGCAGTGTCCAGACAGTTCAGCCCCAGCATTTT. Translation gives CASSVQTVQPQHF.